These T cell receptor beta chains were read from a single sample in a study of T cell responses to AZD1222 COVID-19 vaccine. Produced via immunoSEQ multiplex PCR; TCRdb's table is partial and in-frame only. Of 70,000 to 95,000 clones in the sample, 80% are singletons; the top ten hold approximately 22%. Here the sequenced sample was peripheral blood, taken on day 0 of AZD1222 vaccination. The receptors were gathered from an adult in good health. Each CDR3 is given with its conserved first and last residue. A D gene is named only where the DNA matches it firmly. Some rows mark clone size as missing; the rest say once, few, many or name a class of expanded clone.

J gene | D gene | V gene | clone size | CDR3 protein | CDR3 DNA
TRBJ1-6 | TRBD1 | TRBV6-1 | . | CASSGPLGQGDSPLHF | TGTGCCAGCAGTGGCCCCCTGGGACAGGGAGATTCACCCCTCCACTTT
TRBJ2-7 | TRBD2 | TRBV19 | . | CASSTGLAGVYEQYF | TGTGCCAGTAGTACCGGACTAGCGGGAGTCTACGAGCAGTACTTC
TRBJ2-7 | . | TRBV6-5 | . | CASSYSQGSLSGEQYF | TGTGCCAGCAGTTACTCACAGGGCTCTTTGTCGGGTGAGCAGTACTTC
TRBJ2-1 | TRBD1 | TRBV18 | . | CASSLFDRDNEQFF | TGTGCCAGCTCCCTTTTTGACAGGGACAATGAGCAGTTCTTC
TRBJ1-1 | . | TRBV28 | . | CASSGGVGYTEAFF | TGTGCCAGCAGTGGGGGAGTGGGCTACACTGAAGCTTTCTTT
TRBJ2-7 | . | TRBV2 | few | CASSLEAYEQYF | TGTGCCAGCAGTCTCGAGGCCTACGAGCAGTACTTC
TRBJ1-3 | . | TRBV5-1 | . | CASSWTESGNTIYF | TGCGCCAGCAGCTGGACAGAATCGGGAAACACCATATATTTT
TRBJ2-5 | . | TRBV11-3 | . | CASSLNVRETQYF | TGTGCCAGCAGCTTAAATGTCCGAGAGACCCAGTACTTC
TRBJ1-5 | TRBD1 | TRBV2 | . | CASSTTGWDQPQHF | TGTGCCAGCAGTACGACAGGGTGGGATCAGCCCCAGCATTTT
TRBJ2-2 | . | TRBV2 | few | CASTERDRGTGELFF | TGTGCCAGCACAGAACGAGATAGGGGCACCGGGGAGCTGTTTTTT
TRBJ1-6 | . | TRBV7-8 | large | CASSLGSSYNSPLHF | TGTGCCAGCAGCTTAGGGAGCTCCTATAATTCACCCCTCCACTTT
TRBJ1-2 | . | TRBV29-1 | . | CSVEPRAGKYGYTF | TGCAGCGTTGAGCCCAGGGCAGGGAAATATGGCTACACCTTC
TRBJ2-3 | . | TRBV30 | . | CAWSVGRTGSADTQYF | TGTGCCTGGAGTGTAGGGAGGACTGGCTCGGCAGATACGCAGTATTTT
TRBJ1-6 | . | TRBV28 | . | CASSLANSPLHF | TGTGCCAGCAGTTTGGCAAACTCACCCCTCCACTTT
TRBJ1-6 | . | TRBV6-5 | . | CASKQGTNSPLHF | TGTGCCAGCAAGCAGGGAACGAATTCACCCCTCCACTTT
TRBJ2-3 | TRBD2 | TRBV19 | . | CASRRPSGGTDTQYF | TGTGCCAGCAGAAGGCCTAGCGGGGGCACAGATACGCAGTATTTT
TRBJ1-5 | TRBD1 | TRBV2 | . | CASSIQGAFQPQHF | TGTGCCAGCAGCATACAGGGGGCATTTCAGCCCCAGCATTTT
TRBJ1-1 | . | TRBV5-6 | . | CASSLRQTEAFF | TGTGCCAGCAGCTTGAGGCAGACTGAAGCTTTCTTT
TRBJ2-5 | TRBD2 | TRBV15 | . | CAASHSGRAAETQYF | TGTGCCGCCTCCCATAGCGGGAGGGCCGCAGAGACCCAGTACTTC
TRBJ2-3 | TRBD1 | TRBV5-1 | few | CASSYGQGGSPDTQYF | TGCGCCAGCAGCTACGGACAGGGAGGTAGTCCGGATACGCAGTATTTT
TRBJ1-3 | . | TRBV30 | . | CAWSLGASGNTIYF | TGTGCCTGGAGTCTAGGGGCCTCTGGAAACACCATATATTTT
TRBJ2-1 | TRBD2 | TRBV30 | . | CVLGDGGGPHEQFF | TGTGTCCTGGGGGATGGGGGAGGGCCCCATGAGCAGTTCTTC
TRBJ1-5 | . | TRBV30 | few | CAWSARQGNQPQHF | TGTGCCTGGAGTGCAAGACAGGGCAATCAGCCCCAGCATTTT
TRBJ2-1 | . | TRBV4-2 | . | CASSLGAYNEQFF | TGTGCCAGCAGCCTTGGGGCGTACAATGAGCAGTTCTTC
TRBJ2-3 | . | TRBV3-1/TRBV3-2 | . | CASSHRTVTDTQYF | TGTGCCAGCAGCCACAGGACAGTCACAGATACGCAGTATTTT
TRBJ1-2 | . | TRBV19 | few | CASSMTSAEGYTF | TGTGCCAGTAGTATGACCTCGGCTGAGGGCTACACCTTC
TRBJ1-4 | . | TRBV25-1 | . | CASTGGGAANEKLFF | TGTGCCAGCACTGGGGGAGGGGCAGCTAATGAAAAACTGTTTTTT
TRBJ2-6 | . | TRBV30 | . | CAWSNLARANVLTF | TGTGCCTGGAGTAACCTAGCCCGGGCCAACGTCCTGACTTTC
TRBJ1-4 | . | TRBV3-1/TRBV3-2 | few | CASSQGWGGPNENLFF | TGTGCCAGCAGCCAAGGGTGGGGCGGTCCTAATGAAAACCTGTTTTTT
TRBJ1-2 | . | TRBV7-9 | few | CASSSEGYGYTF | TGTGCCAGCAGCAGCGAGGGGTATGGCTACACCTTC
TRBJ2-3 | TRBD2 | TRBV10-3 | . | CAISGTSGRAGGTDTQYF | TGTGCCATCAGTGGAACTAGCGGGAGGGCCGGGGGCACAGATACGCAGTATTTT
TRBJ1-2 | TRBD1 | TRBV7-6 | . | CASSSMTGAYGYTF | TGTGCCAGCAGCTCCATGACAGGGGCCTATGGCTACACCTTC
TRBJ2-7 | TRBD1 | TRBV7-9 | . | CASSSSPGTVPNYEQYF | TGTGCCAGCAGCTCAAGCCCGGGGACAGTTCCTAACTACGAGCAGTACTTC
TRBJ2-3 | . | TRBV6-1 | . | CASSDKQGGGTDTQYF | TGTGCCAGCAGTGACAAACAGGGGGGGGGCACAGATACGCAGTATTTT
TRBJ1-2 | . | TRBV28 | . | CASSLLSGNYGYTF | TGTGCCAGCAGTTTATTATCGGGGAACTATGGCTACACCTTC
TRBJ2-3 | TRBD2 | TRBV2 | . | CASRGTSGVTDTQYF | TGTGCCAGCAGGGGGACTAGCGGGGTCACAGATACGCAGTATTTT
TRBJ1-3 | . | TRBV5-1 | . | CASSVGAISGNTIYF | TGCGCCAGCAGCGTCGGGGCGATCTCTGGAAACACCATATATTTT
TRBJ2-3 | TRBD2 | TRBV9 | . | CASSPSGRAETDTQYF | TGTGCCAGCAGCCCTAGCGGGAGGGCAGAAACAGATACGCAGTATTTT
TRBJ2-2 | TRBD1 | TRBV30 | . | CACPTGVGFTGELFF | TGTGCCTGCCCGACAGGGGTCGGGTTCACCGGGGAGCTGTTTTTT
TRBJ1-1 | TRBD1 | TRBV4-2 | . | CASSQVGRGLMNTEAFF | TGTGCCAGCAGCCAAGTGGGCAGGGGGCTCATGAACACTGAAGCTTTCTTT
TRBJ1-2 | . | TRBV5-1 | . | CASSPGTANYGYTF | TGCGCCAGCAGCCCCGGAACAGCTAACTATGGCTACACCTTC
TRBJ2-2 | . | TRBV6-4 | . | CASSDPGELFF | TGTGCCAGCAGTGACCCCGGGGAGCTGTTTTTT
TRBJ2-2 | TRBD2 | TRBV5-1 | . | CASSLVSGGPPGELFF | TGCGCCAGCAGCTTGGTTAGCGGGGGGCCCCCCGGGGAGCTGTTTTTT
TRBJ2-1 | TRBD2 | TRBV2 | many | CASSVDSGSNEQFF | TGTGCCAGCAGTGTTGATAGCGGGAGTAATGAGCAGTTCTTC
TRBJ1-4 | . | TRBV4-1 | . | CASSQAHEKLFF | TGCGCCAGCAGCCAAGCCCATGAAAAACTGTTTTTT
TRBJ1-5 | . | TRBV4-1 | . | CASSQDAGGLNGQPQHF | TGCGCCAGCAGCCAAGATGCGGGGGGGCTAAACGGTCAGCCCCAGCATTTT
TRBJ2-4 | . | TRBV3-1/TRBV3-2 | . | CASSQQESIQYF | TGTGCCAGCAGCCAGCAGGAAAGCATTCAGTACTTC
TRBJ2-1 | . | TRBV6-5 | . | CASRNGGSYNEQFF | TGTGCCAGCAGGAATGGGGGATCCTACAATGAGCAGTTCTTC
TRBJ1-5 | TRBD1 | TRBV29-1 | medium-sized | CSVVSDRGDNQPQHF | TGCAGCGTTGTCTCGGACAGGGGGGACAATCAGCCCCAGCATTTT
TRBJ1-3 | . | TRBV6-5 | . | CASSYSGTVGNTIYF | TGTGCCAGCAGTTACTCTGGGACCGTGGGAAACACCATATATTTT
TRBJ2-5 | . | TRBV29-1 | few | CSVLPGEETQYF | TGCAGCGTATTACCCGGGGAAGAGACCCAGTACTTC
TRBJ1-6 | . | TRBV4-1 | . | CASSPGLRDINSPLHF | TGCGCCAGCAGCCCTGGGCTCCGGGACATTAATTCACCCCTCCACTTT
TRBJ2-7 | . | TRBV27 | few | CASSFHFLNEQYF | TGTGCCAGCAGTTTTCACTTTTTAAACGAGCAGTACTTC
TRBJ2-7 | . | TRBV7-9 | few | CAGLGVDEQYF | TGTGCCGGGCTGGGGGTCGACGAGCAGTACTTC
TRBJ2-2 | . | TRBV5-1 | . | CASSPAYTGELFF | TGCGCCAGCAGCCCGGCCTACACCGGGGAGCTGTTTTTT
TRBJ1-1 | . | TRBV18 | . | CASSPVQGNTEAFF | TGTGCCAGCTCACCGGTCCAGGGGAACACTGAAGCTTTCTTT